This note documents a single TCR beta chain sequence. This entry comes from a study of blood T cell repertoires in COVID-19. Study as a whole: The origin of the acute and convalescent COVID-19 samples was the United States, Italy and Spain. PBMCs, B-cell-depleted T cells, or T cells were the source of the cDNA or gDNA that made up the material.

The CDR3 extends over 16 amino acids. Germline CDR1 and CDR2: SGHRS and YFSETQ. Trimming took 0 bases from V and 9 from J; bases not matched to a gene: 10. Original methodology: Nucleated cell number was recorded as an estimate derived from reference gene primer amplification. The table came from immunoSEQ multiplex PCR; TCRdb's copy has only in-frame clones and leaves some out. V and J calls and clone size follow that table, whereas D and trimming were derived from the DNA. The sample carries 150,000 to 200,000 clones, 80% to 85% recorded once. This TCR was sampled from a woman between 70 and 85 years old with COVID-19, enrolled during active disease. Sequencing was carried out using peripheral blood. This chain links TRBV5-1 with TRBJ2-1; 9 bases line up with TRBD1. The CDR3 sequence: CASSLVVGTGWSEQFF. In nucleotides, the CDR3 is TGCGCCAGCAGCTTGGTGGTTGGGACAGGGTGGAGTGAGCAGTTCTTC. Using reference TRBV5-1 and TRBJ2-1 for the parts outside the CDR3, the full variable domain is KAGVTQTPRYLIKTRGQQVTLSCSPISGHRSVSWYQQTPGQGLQFLFEYFSETQRNKGNFPGRFSGRQFSNSRSEMNVSTLELGDSALYLCASSLVVGTGWSEQFFGPGTRLTVL.